This record concerns one TCR beta chain sequence. The antigen remains undetermined. This record belongs to a study of tumor-infiltrating lymphocytes in localized non-small cell lung cancer. Study context: The cohort mixed smokers and never-smokers, several histologies, and some post-neoadjuvant-chemotherapy samples. Resected tumor was paired with non-adjacent uninvolved lung from the same patient. Findings of the study overall: Available tissue quantity limited TCR sequencing to a patient subset. T-cell fraction did not differ between immunotypes IM1 and IM2.

Produced via immunoSEQ multiplex PCR; TCRdb's table is partial and in-frame only. This table has roughly 9,500 clones, 72% appearing once. CDR1 is LNHNV, CDR2 YYDKDF, per germline (reference sequence). V gave up 4 bases and J gave up 1 base, with 4 bases separating them. CDR3 length: 12 residues. The sequenced material came from lung tumor tissue. The chain carries TRBV15 and TRBJ1-2; unclear D gene. The clonotype was recovered from a human donor with non-small cell lung cancer. The DNA of the CDR3 is TGTGCCACCAGCACACTTAACTATGGCTACACCTTC. Its translation: CATSTLNYGYTF.